The sequence of this T cell receptor (beta chain) was determined in a study of human T cells and chemical hapten exposure (dated by TCRdb to 2020 to 2023). With regard to the full study: For sensitization, 2% DPC in acetone was applied to a roughly 2 cm by roughly 2 cm area of upper inner arm skin. Patients additionally received weekly therapeutic DPC doses to the scalp throughout the roughly 24-week study period. Patch testing on the upper back used Finn chambers containing 0.01% DPC, with scoring done after 6 days according to International Contact Dermatitis Research Group standards. The mostly female patient cohort included alopecia areata with under or over 50% scalp involvement, alopecia totalis and alopecia universalis. Libraries were pooled for sequencing, and per-sample TCR yields varied mainly because of small differences in library volumes within the pool. The study tracked peripheral blood TCR repertoire changes in vivo during primary and secondary sensitization to the hapten diphenylcyclopropenone (DPC) in alopecia patients. Blood was sampled from patients pre-sensitization (week 0) and at 2, 6 and about 24 weeks after DPC sensitization. For TCR sequencing, blood came from 25 to 30 alopecia patients at anywhere from one to four time points (pre-sensitization, 2, 6 and 24 weeks).

Study-level results and caveats: The number of TCRs above 1 in 1000 frequency did not change with DPC sensitization; there was no evidence of global repertoire structure alterations. Because every patient had alopecia, a presumed autoimmune disease, the patients' immune response might differ from that of healthy individuals. The number of PT1 expanded TCRs positively correlated with patch test score, significant at thresholds 8, 16 and 32 but not 4. Expanded TCRs formed significantly more large CDR3 similarity clusters than pre-sensitization or healthy control sets, consistent with antigen-driven responses. After repeated subsampling, the strength of the expansion versus patch-test correlation and the threshold at which it became significant changed.

The meaning of the sample's time point label: patch test 2, 6 weeks after DPC sensitization. The sample's treatment or condition, from its label and the paper: therapeutic diphenylcyclopropenone sensitization with weekly scalp DPC. At each patch-test visit, blood was drawn before the patch test was applied. Patients were eligible if aged 18 to 70, diagnosed with alopecia and judged suitable for DPC therapy, and pregnant patients were excluded. Total RNA was extracted from unfractionated whole blood that had been collected in Tempus Blood RNA tubes. On this clonotype: Its antigen target is currently unknown. No much larger clonotype is one base removed from it; base qualities were not supplied.

V is cut by 6 bases and J by 7 bases, and the space between the germline ends is 13 bases. Via the germline V gene, CDR1 is MDHEN and CDR2 SYDVKM. The CDR3 spans 14 residues, from the cysteine through the phenylalanine. Left in the record is the CDR3 DNA by itself, 42 bases read in frame from the first base. Receptor amplification or capture employed RACE. Sequenced using a NextSeq 500. During library preparation, unique molecular identifiers were attached to individual cDNA molecules so that TCRs could be counted in a quantitative, reproducible way. Both TCR alpha and TCR beta chains were sequenced from each blood RNA sample. Regarding the original processing steps: Samples had a median of roughly 99,000 TCRs, with a range from roughly 23,224 to 700,000. The Decombinator software suite was used to annotate the V, J and CDR3 of the TCR reads. For the PS versus PT1 abundance plots, all samples were subsampled to the same number of TCRs (28,000). TCRs were defined as expanded if absent before sensitization and observed at least eight times at the 2-week time point. TCRdb applied fastp at Q25 and MiXCR to the public reads, then kept only in-frame beta chains. Here each entry gathers all rows of one CDR3 protein and keeps the most common genes and DNA. The V and J calls, along with clone size, are taken from TCRdb and not from the paper's own processing. For this sample the table gives some 80,000 distinct CDR3 sequences, of which around 10% were detected only once. The ten largest make up around 1.6% of the sample.

Here the sequenced sample was whole blood, taken in connection with sensitization to the hapten diphenylcyclopropenone (DPC). The rearrangement joined TRBV28 to TRBJ1-6; TRBD1 might be the D gene, on 5 matching bases. This TCR was sampled from a man between 18 and 29 years old with alopecia areata. Some clones in this sample may be carry-over from other donors' samples. The DNA reads as follows: TGTGCCAGCAGGGGGACGGCAGGGAATTCACCCCTCCACTTT. Translation gives CASRGTAGNSPLHF.